The T cell receptor beta chain under discussion was sequenced for a study of cytomegalovirus exposure and HLA in healthy donors. Study conclusions and caveats: V- and J-gene trimming of TCR beta was linked (in a later analysis) to a missense DCLRE1C variant. Across donors, most TCRs were seen rarely, yet some public ones were widespread.

With 60 Vbeta and 13 Jbeta primers, the PCR was carried out. In the authors' methods: Later, an analysis found 80 million or so unique TCR beta chains, and 10 million to 11 million of these were shared. The protocol was immunoSEQ multiplex PCR, while the TCRdb copy is restricted to in-frame clones and leaves out a portion. V, J and clone size were drawn from that table, and D and trimming were deduced from the DNA. The sample has just over 200,000 clones; around four fifths are singletons. J lost 0 bases, V lost 1 base, and 10 bases had no gene match. Germline values: CDR1 SGHRS, CDR2 YFSETQ. This CDR3 contains 19 residues. Comment on this clone: Its matching antigen is unknown.

Donors showed nominal health when sampled, although they likely had unrecorded immune exposures. Input material: PBMCs. This chain links TRBV5-1 with TRBJ2-4; TRBD1 matches 10 bases. The clonotype originates from a woman in her 40s in good health and CMV-seronegative. DNA of the CDR3: TGCGCCAGCAGCTTGACCGGGACAGGGGTGTTTCTAGCCAAAAACATTCAGTACTTC. Translating gives CASSLTGTGVFLAKNIQYF.